Described below is a single TCR beta chain sequence and its context. No antigen is known for it. This record belongs to a study of cytomegalovirus exposure and HLA in healthy donors. Background on the study: From about 180 million T cells, an earlier analysis saw 120 million or so unique TCR beta sequences. General study findings and limits: Earlier findings revealed that most TCR beta V segments proved productive either about 87% or about 30% of the time. Later on, an analysis showed TCR association rates differing by HLA locus, with DRB1 the most and HLA-C the fewest.

PCR involved 60 Vbeta and 13 Jbeta primers. TCRdb keeps only in-frame clones here, not all; method: immunoSEQ multiplex PCR. The sample records about 190,000 clones, 70% to 90% being singletons. The ends were cut back, 4 bases at V and 0 bases at J, with 8 bases in the middle. CDR3 length: 14 residues. Looked up from germline, CDR1 is SEHNR and CDR2 is FQNEAQ (reference sequence). The clonotype was recovered from a woman in her twenties or thirties in good health and CMV-seronegative. Material for sequencing was PBMCs. This chain connects TRBV7-9 to TRBJ2-3, with D tentatively TRBD2 (6 bases). CDR3 loop: CASSSSVSTDTQYF. CDR3 sequence (DNA): TGTGCCAGCAGCTCTAGCGTTAGCACAGATACGCAGTATTTT.